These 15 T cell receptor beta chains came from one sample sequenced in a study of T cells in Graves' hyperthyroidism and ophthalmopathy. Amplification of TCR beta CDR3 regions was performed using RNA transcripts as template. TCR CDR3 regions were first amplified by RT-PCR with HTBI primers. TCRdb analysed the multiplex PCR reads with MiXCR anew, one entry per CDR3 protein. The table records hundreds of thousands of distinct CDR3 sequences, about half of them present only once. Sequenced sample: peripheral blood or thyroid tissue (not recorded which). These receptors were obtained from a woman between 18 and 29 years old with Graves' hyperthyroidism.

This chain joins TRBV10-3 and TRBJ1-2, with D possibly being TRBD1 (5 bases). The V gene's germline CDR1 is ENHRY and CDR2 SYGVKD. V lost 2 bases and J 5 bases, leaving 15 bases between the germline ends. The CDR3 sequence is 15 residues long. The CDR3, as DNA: TGTGCCATCAGTGAGCCACAGGACGGAGAATATGGCTACACCTTC. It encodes CAISEPQDGEYGYTF.

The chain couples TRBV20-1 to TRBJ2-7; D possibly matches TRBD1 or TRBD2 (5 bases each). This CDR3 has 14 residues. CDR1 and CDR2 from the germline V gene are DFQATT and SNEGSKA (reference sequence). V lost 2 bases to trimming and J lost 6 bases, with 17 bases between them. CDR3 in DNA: TGCAGTGCTAGAAGACCGGGGCCGGCCGGCGAGCAGTACTTC. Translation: CSARRPGPAGEQYF.

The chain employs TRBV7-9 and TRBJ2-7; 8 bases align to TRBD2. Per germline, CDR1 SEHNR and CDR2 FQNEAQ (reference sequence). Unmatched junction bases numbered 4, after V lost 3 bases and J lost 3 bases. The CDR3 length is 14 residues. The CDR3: CASSFRTSNYEQYF. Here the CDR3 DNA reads TGTGCCAGCAGCTTTCGGACTAGCAACTACGAGCAGTACTTC.

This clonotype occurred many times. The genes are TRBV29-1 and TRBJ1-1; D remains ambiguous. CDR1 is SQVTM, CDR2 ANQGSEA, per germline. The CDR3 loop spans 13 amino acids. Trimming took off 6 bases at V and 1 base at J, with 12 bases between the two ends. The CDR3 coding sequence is TGCAGCGTGGCGGGTGGGAGGAACACTGAAGCTTTCTTT. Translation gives CSVAGGRNTEAFF.

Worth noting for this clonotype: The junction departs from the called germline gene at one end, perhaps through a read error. DNA of the CDR3: TGTGCCAGCAGCTTAGGTTCGTCGCTAGGTGGGTCCGAGCGGTACTTC. Translating gives CASSLGSSLGGSERYF. The chain recombines TRBV7-2 with TRBJ2-7; D remains ambiguous. Germline V gives CDR1 SGHTA, CDR2 FQGNSA. The CDR3 covers 16 residues.

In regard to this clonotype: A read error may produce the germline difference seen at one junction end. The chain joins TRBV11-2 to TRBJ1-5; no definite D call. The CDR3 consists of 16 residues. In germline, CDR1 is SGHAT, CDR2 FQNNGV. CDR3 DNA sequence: TGTGCCAGCAGCTGGGAGGATGGGCATGGCAATCAGCCTCAGCATTTT. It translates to CASSWEDGHGNQPQHF. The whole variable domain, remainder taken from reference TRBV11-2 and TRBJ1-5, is EAGVAQSPRYKIIEKRQSVAFWCNPISGHATLYWYQQILGQGPKLLIQFQNNGVVDDSQLPKDRFSAERLKGVDSTLKIQPAKLEDSAVYLCASSWEDGHGNQPQHFGDGTRLSIL.

CDR3 region: CSALEGPVNQPQHF. The CDR3, as DNA: TGCAGTGCTCTCGAAGGGCCGGTTAATCAGCCCCAGCATTTT. The chain carries TRBV20-1 and TRBJ1-5; D not resolved. This CDR3 is built from 14 residues. V was trimmed by 5 bases and J by 4 bases, leaving 15 bases between them. Germline loops: CDR1 DFQATT, CDR2 SNEGSKA (reference sequence).

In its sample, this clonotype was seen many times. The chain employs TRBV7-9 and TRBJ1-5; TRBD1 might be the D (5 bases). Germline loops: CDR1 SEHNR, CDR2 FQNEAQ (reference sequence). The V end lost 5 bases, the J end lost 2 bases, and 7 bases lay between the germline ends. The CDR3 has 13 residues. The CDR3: CASSGDGNQPQHF. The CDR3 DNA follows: TGTGCCAGCAGCGGGGACGGCAATCAGCCCCAGCATTTT.

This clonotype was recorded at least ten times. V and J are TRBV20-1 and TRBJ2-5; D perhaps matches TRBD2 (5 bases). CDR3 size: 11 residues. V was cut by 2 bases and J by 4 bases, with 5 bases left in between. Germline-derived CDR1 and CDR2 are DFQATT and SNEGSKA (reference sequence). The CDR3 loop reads CSARRGETQYF. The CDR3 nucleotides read TGCAGTGCTAGACGGGGAGAGACCCAGTACTTC.

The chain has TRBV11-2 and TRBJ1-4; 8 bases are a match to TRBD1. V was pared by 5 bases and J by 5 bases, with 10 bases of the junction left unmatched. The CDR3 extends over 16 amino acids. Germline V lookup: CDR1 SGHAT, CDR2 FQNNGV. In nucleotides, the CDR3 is TGTGCCAGCAGCGGCAACAGGGGGTGGGGAAATGAAAAACTGTTTTTT. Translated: CASSGNRGWGNEKLFF.

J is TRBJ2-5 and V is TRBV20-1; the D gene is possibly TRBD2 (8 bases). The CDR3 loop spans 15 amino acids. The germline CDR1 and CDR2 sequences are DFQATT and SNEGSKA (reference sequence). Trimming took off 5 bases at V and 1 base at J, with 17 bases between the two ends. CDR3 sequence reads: CSADRVAGIQETQYF. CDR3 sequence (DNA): TGCAGTGCTGACAGGGTAGCGGGGATCCAAGAGACCCAGTACTTC.

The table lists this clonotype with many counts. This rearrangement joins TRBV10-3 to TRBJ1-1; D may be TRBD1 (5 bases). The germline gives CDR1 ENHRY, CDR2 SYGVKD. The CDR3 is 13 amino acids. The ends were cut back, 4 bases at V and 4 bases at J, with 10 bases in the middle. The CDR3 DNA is TGTGCCATCAGTGCAGAGGGGACCACTGAAGCTTTCTTT. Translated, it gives CAISAEGTTEAFF.

CDR3 residues: CASGKFAQYF. The CDR3 DNA reads TGTGCCAGCGGAAAGTTCGCCCAGTACTTC. The rearrangement links TRBV10-3 to TRBJ2-5; D unclear. Germline CDR1 ENHRY, CDR2 SYGVKD. The V end lost 10 bases, the J end lost 9 bases, and 12 bases lay between the germline ends. The CDR3 has 10 residues.

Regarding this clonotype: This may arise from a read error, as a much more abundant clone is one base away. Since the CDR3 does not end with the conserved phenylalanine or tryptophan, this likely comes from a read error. The CDR3 spells CASSWNRDSQETQYL. In DNA, the CDR3 is TGTGCCAGCAGCTGGAACCGGGACAGCCAAGAGACCCAGTACCTC. The chain joins TRBV7-9 to TRBJ2-5, with TRBD1 identical over 7 bases. This CDR3 comprises 15 residues. Per germline, CDR1 SEHNR and CDR2 FQNEAQ (reference sequence). The ends lost 4 bases at V and 1 base at J; junction bases unmatched: 6.

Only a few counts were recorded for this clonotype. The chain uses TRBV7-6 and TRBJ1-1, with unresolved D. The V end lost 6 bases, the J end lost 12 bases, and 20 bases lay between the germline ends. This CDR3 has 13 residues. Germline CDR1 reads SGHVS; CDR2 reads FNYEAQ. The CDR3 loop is CASSFNSARNSFF. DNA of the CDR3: TGTGCCAGCAGTTTCAATTCCGCCCGGAATTCTTTCTTT.